These T cell receptor beta chains were read from a single sample in a study of OX40 agonist ivuxolimab in advanced cancers. Sequencing used immunoSEQ multiplex PCR; TCRdb keeps in-frame clones, though not all of them. The table lists under 45,000 clones, less than 85% of them singletons. This specimen consisted of CD4+ or CD8+ T cells sorted from blood, obtained in a trial of the OX40 agonist ivuxolimab. These receptors were collected from an adult with an advanced solid tumor such as melanoma, head and neck, liver or kidney cancer. CDR3s include the opening cysteine and the closing phenylalanine or tryptophan. A D gene is named only where the DNA matches it firmly. For some rows the clone size is stated as once, few or many, or as a class when expanded; others skip it.

>16|TRBJ1-6|.|TRBV4-3|.
CASSHAQTGRGSPLHF
TGCGCCAGCAGCCACGCCCAAACCGGCCGGGGATCACCCCTCCACTTT
>14|TRBJ2-3|.|TRBV4-2|.
CASSLDGGSDTQYF
TGTGCCAGCAGCCTGGACGGGGGAAGTGATACGCAGTATTTT
>15|TRBJ1-6|.|TRBV19|few
CASSPRGQYNSPLHF
TGTGCCAGTAGTCCTCGAGGACAGTATAATTCACCCCTCCACTTT
>15|TRBJ2-2|.|TRBV4-1|.
CASSHPQSNTGELFF
TGCGCCAGCAGCCACCCACAGTCGAACACCGGGGAGCTGTTTTTT
>14|TRBJ2-7|.|TRBV27|.
CASSLSAVSYEQYF
TGTGCCAGCAGTTTATCCGCAGTTTCCTACGAGCAGTACTTC
>15|TRBJ2-7|TRBD1|TRBV30|.
CAWSARDRGSYEQYF
TGTGCCTGGAGTGCCCGGGACAGGGGCTCCTACGAGCAGTACTTC
>15|TRBJ1-1|.|TRBV4-1|.
CASSHPGQGQTEAFF
TGCGCCAGCAGCCACCCGGGACAAGGGCAGACTGAAGCTTTCTTT
>15|TRBJ1-5|.|TRBV5-5|.
CASSPHGDSNQPQHF
TGTGCCAGCAGCCCCCACGGGGACTCCAATCAGCCCCAGCATTTT
>13|TRBJ1-2|.|TRBV6-1|.
CASSEVGDYGYTF
TGTGCCAGCAGTGAAGTGGGGGACTATGGCTACACCTTC
>15|TRBJ1-4|.|TRBV18|few
CASSPPGKGSEKLFF
TGTGCCAGCTCACCACCTGGAAAGGGTAGTGAAAAACTGTTTTTT
>16|TRBJ1-2|.|TRBV6-1|.
CASSEEGKTSNYGYTF
TGTGCCAGCAGTGAAGAGGGCAAGACTTCTAACTATGGCTACACCTTC